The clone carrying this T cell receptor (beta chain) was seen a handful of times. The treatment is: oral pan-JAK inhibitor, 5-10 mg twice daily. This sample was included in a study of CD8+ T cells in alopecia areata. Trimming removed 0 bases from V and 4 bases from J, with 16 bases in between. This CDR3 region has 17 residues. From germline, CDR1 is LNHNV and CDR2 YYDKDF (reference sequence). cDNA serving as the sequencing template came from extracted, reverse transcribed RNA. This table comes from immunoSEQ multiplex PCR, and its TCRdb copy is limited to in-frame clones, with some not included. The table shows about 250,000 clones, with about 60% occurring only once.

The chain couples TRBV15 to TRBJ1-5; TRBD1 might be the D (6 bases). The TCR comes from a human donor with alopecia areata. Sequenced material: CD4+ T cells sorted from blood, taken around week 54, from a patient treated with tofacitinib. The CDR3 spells CATSRDLAGGANQPQHF. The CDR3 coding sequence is TGTGCCACCAGCAGAGATTTAGCGGGGGGGGCAAATCAGCCCCAGCATTTT.